These 27 T cell receptor beta chains came from one sample sequenced in a study of shared clonotypes between healthy human individuals. Using immunoSEQ multiplex PCR, the repertoire was profiled, and TCRdb retains in-frame clones only, with some absent. The data hold about 1 million clones, with around 76% observed a single time. Source material: memory CD4+ T cells sorted from blood. Stated subset: CD45RA-negative fraction. Receptors originate from a man younger than 35 in good health.

The chain couples TRBV5-1 to TRBJ1-1; TRBD1 aligns across 7 bases. The CDR3 consists of 13 residues. From germline, CDR1 is SGHRS and CDR2 YFSETQ. The junction had 3 bases not matched to a gene; V was cut back by 3 bases and J by 4 bases. The CDR3 DNA is TGCGCCAGCAGCTACTCAGGGGGCACTGAAGCTTTCTTT. This encodes CASSYSGGTEAFF.

This chain uses TRBV5-6 with TRBJ2-7; 10 bases map to TRBD2. CDR3 length: 15 amino acids. The J segment lost 5 bases and the V segment lost 4 bases, leaving 9 bases of the junction unmatched. The germline V gene encodes CDR1 SGHDT and CDR2 YYEEEE. CDR3 amino acids: CASSPGLAREHEQYF. The CDR3 DNA reads as TGTGCCAGCAGCCCGGGACTAGCGAGGGAGCACGAGCAGTACTTC.

The rearrangement links TRBV10-1 to TRBJ2-1; TRBD2 agrees at 11 bases. From germline, CDR1 is WNHNN and CDR2 SYGVQD (reference sequence). The CDR3 consists of 16 residues. Trimming cost V 6 bases and J 6 bases; bases outside gene matches: 10. CDR3 nucleotide sequence: TGCGCCAGCAGCGCTGGGATAGCGGGAGGGAGCAATGAGCAGTTCTTC. Translating it yields CASSAGIAGGSNEQFF.

The rearrangement links TRBV9 to TRBJ2-7; 9 bases agree with TRBD2. This CDR3 is built from 14 residues. Per the germline V gene, CDR1 is SGDLS and CDR2 is YYNGEE. J lost 6 bases, V lost 2 bases, and 6 bases had no gene match. CDR3 in amino acids: CASSVLAGPGEQYF. The DNA of the CDR3 is TGTGCCAGCAGCGTCCTAGCGGGGCCCGGCGAGCAGTACTTC.

In its sample, this clone was seen a few times. The V and J genes are TRBV15 and TRBJ2-1; 13 bases agree with TRBD2. The V segment lost 3 bases and the J segment 6 bases; nucleotides outside the gene matches: 8. This CDR3 contains 17 residues. The germline V gene has CDR1 LNHNV and CDR2 YYDKDF (reference sequence). The CDR3 loop reads CATSREKLAGGFNEQFF. The CDR3 nucleotides read TGTGCCACCAGCAGGGAGAAACTAGCGGGGGGGTTCAATGAGCAGTTCTTC. The complete variable domain, with remaining parts taken from reference TRBV15 and TRBJ2-1, reads DAMVIQNPRYQVTQFGKPVTLSCSQTLNHNVMYWYQQKSSQAPKLLFHYYDKDFNNEADTPDNFQSRRPNTSFCFLDIRSPGLGDTAMYLCATSREKLAGGFNEQFFGPGTRLTVL.

The chain has TRBV7-6 and TRBJ1-5; D call uncertain. The length of the CDR3 is 13 residues. CDR1 is SGHVS and CDR2 is FNYEAQ in the germline V gene. With 11 bases removed from V and 3 bases from J, the gap between germline ends came to 14 bases. CDR3 sequence reads: CAGHGLFNQPQHF. CDR3 coding DNA: TGTGCCGGCCACGGGCTATTCAATCAGCCCCAGCATTTT.

The chain links TRBV7-3 to TRBJ1-2, with D possibly being TRBD1 (5 bases). The CDR3 contains 15 residues. Germline V CDR1 and CDR2: SGHTA, FQGTGA. V lost 5 bases and J lost 2, with 15 bases in between. The CDR3: CASSRSGSGNYGYTF. The CDR3 DNA reads TGTGCCAGCAGCCGTTCAGGGAGTGGGAACTATGGCTACACCTTC.

The V and J genes are TRBV6-1 and TRBJ2-7, with unresolved D. V lost 1 base and J lost 2, with 9 bases in between. The CDR3 has 14 amino acids. The germline V gene encodes CDR1 MNHNS and CDR2 SASEGT. This CDR3 is CASSEEPRTYEQYF. DNA for the CDR3: TGTGCCAGCAGTGAAGAGCCCCGTACCTACGAGCAGTACTTC.

This clone was counted between two and nine times. V usage is TRBV6-1 and J usage is TRBJ2-1; TRBD2 agrees at 12 bases. The CDR3 extends over 16 amino acids. V was pared by 2 bases and J by 2 bases, with 1 base of the junction left unmatched. Germline loops: CDR1 MNHNS, CDR2 SASEGT. The CDR3 DNA reads as TGTGCCAGCAGTGAATGGACTAGCGGGACCTACAATGAGCAGTTCTTC. It yields the protein CASSEWTSGTYNEQFF.

The chain has TRBV21-1 and TRBJ2-5; the D call TRBD1 from the table was never checked on the DNA. TRBV21-1 is a pseudogene segment. CDR3 length equals 13 residues. The chain's CDR3 is CASSKAPEETQYF. CDR3 nucleotide sequence: TGTGCCAGCAGCAAAGCGCCAGAAGAGACCCAGTACTTC.

The chain links TRBV6-6 to TRBJ2-7, with a possible D match to TRBD2 (6 bases). V was trimmed by 6 bases and J by 4 bases, leaving 19 bases between them. Germline assignment: CDR1 MNHNY and CDR2 SVGAGI (reference sequence). This CDR3 has 15 residues. CDR3 nucleotides: TGTGCCAGCAGACCGGGAACGGGCGGGGTATACGAGCAGTACTTC. Protein: CASRPGTGGVYEQYF.

CDR3 DNA sequence: TGTGCCATCAGTGACCTGGCGGGGGAGACCCAGTACTTC. Translation gives CAISDLAGETQYF. This chain links TRBV10-3 with TRBJ2-5, with D tentatively TRBD2 (6 bases). The ends were cut back, 3 bases at V and 5 bases at J, with 10 bases in the middle. This CDR3 comprises 13 residues. Germline-derived CDR1 and CDR2 are ENHRY and SYGVKD.

The J gene is TRBJ2-1, the V gene TRBV15; tentative D call: TRBD1 (5 bases). The V and J ends lost 4 bases and 3 bases respectively, with 13 bases between them. CDR3 length equals 15 residues. Germline V lookup: CDR1 LNHNV, CDR2 YYDKDF (reference sequence). In DNA, the CDR3 is TGTGCCACCAGCACAGCTAGGGGATTCTACAATGAGCAGTTCTTC. Amino acid sequence: CATSTARGFYNEQFF.

This clone was seen a few times. Other DNA sequences in the same sample also yield this CDR3. This chain connects TRBV9 to TRBJ1-1, with D possibly being TRBD1 (5 bases). Germline CDR1 reads SGDLS; CDR2 reads YYNGEE. The CDR3 consists of 13 residues. The V end was cut by 3 bases, the J end by 1 base, with 7 bases between. This CDR3 is CASSADRNTEAFF. In DNA, the CDR3 is TGTGCCAGCAGCGCAGACAGGAACACTGAAGCTTTCTTT.

This clone was seen only once. The V call is TRBV10-2, the J call TRBJ1-2; D call uncertain. Germline V gene lookup returns CDR1 WSHSY and CDR2 SAAADI. There are 14 residues in the CDR3. Trimming stripped 2 bases from V and 5 bases from J, with 12 bases between. DNA of the CDR3: TGCGCCAGCAGTGAGGGCGGGCAGAATTATGGCTACACCTTC. As protein: CASSEGGQNYGYTF.

The count of this clone is one. V usage is TRBV28 and J usage is TRBJ1-2; TRBD1 is a possible D gene (5 bases). This CDR3 comprises 14 residues. The V gene's germline CDR1 is MDHEN and CDR2 SYDVKM. With 8 bases removed from V and 8 bases from J, the gap between germline ends came to 21 bases. The CDR3 bases are TGTGCCAGCGGCATGACATGGGACCGTGTCGGCTACACCTTC. This codes for CASGMTWDRVGYTF.

Only a few counts were recorded for this clone. The CDR3 protein is CASSDTRAYEQYF. The CDR3 DNA is TGTGCCAGCAGCGATACAAGAGCCTACGAGCAGTACTTC. The chain combines TRBV28 with TRBJ2-7; the D is unclear. V lost 6 bases and J lost 2, with 11 bases in between. Per germline, CDR1 MDHEN and CDR2 SYDVKM. The CDR3 has 13 amino acids.

This sequence joins TRBV5-6 and TRBJ2-1, with TRBD1 as a possible D gene (6 bases). Germline V lookup: CDR1 SGHDT, CDR2 YYEEEE. This CDR3 is built from 16 residues. Trimming removed 2 bases from V and 5 bases from J, with 17 bases in between. This CDR3 is CASSFVTGQIDNEQFF. In DNA, the CDR3 is TGTGCCAGCAGCTTTGTAACCGGACAGATCGACAATGAGCAGTTCTTC.

This chain connects TRBV5-1 to TRBJ2-7; 10 bases are shared with TRBD2. CDR1 is SGHRS, CDR2 YFSETQ, per germline. The CDR3 is 15 residues long. V trimming: 4 bases; J trimming: 5 bases; junction bases outside the gene matches: 9. CDR3 residues: CASSPYTSGVDEQYF. The CDR3 bases are TGCGCCAGCAGCCCATACACTAGCGGGGTGGACGAGCAGTACTTC.

The chain recombines TRBV19 with TRBJ2-3; D call uncertain. The CDR3 consists of 13 residues. Trimming removed 10 bases from V and 2 bases from J, with 13 bases in between. CDR1 LNHDA and CDR2 SQIVND come from the germline V gene (reference sequence). The CDR3: CATLRGPTDTQYF. The CDR3 coding sequence is TGTGCCACCCTAAGAGGTCCCACAGATACGCAGTATTTT.

The chain combines TRBV7-2 with TRBJ2-2; 9 bases align to TRBD2. J gave up 6 bases and V 3 bases, and 5 bases lay outside the gene matches. There are 15 residues in the CDR3. Per germline, CDR1 SGHTA and CDR2 FQGNSA. This CDR3 reads CASSLNAGGAGELFF. In DNA, the CDR3 is TGTGCCAGCAGCTTGAATGCGGGAGGGGCCGGGGAGCTGTTTTTT.

V is TRBV11-3 and J is TRBJ2-2; D possibly corresponds to TRBD2 (5 bases). The CDR3 sequence is 16 residues long. V was cut by 1 base and J by 0 bases, with 9 bases left in between. Germline V gene lookup returns CDR1 SGHNT and CDR2 YENEEA. CDR3 in DNA: TGTGCCAGCAGCTTAGGAGTCGGGGCGAACACCGGGGAGCTGTTTTTT. It translates to CASSLGVGANTGELFF.

This clone has just a few counts. The V call is TRBV11-2, the J call TRBJ2-7; TRBD1 or TRBD2 may be the D gene (6 bases each). Germline assignment: CDR1 SGHAT and CDR2 FQNNGV. Trimming removed 3 bases at V and 5 bases at J, with 14 bases between. The CDR3 is 14 residues long. The CDR3 DNA reads as TGTGCCAGCAGCTTGTCAGGGGCGGGGCACGAGCAGTACTTC. Its translation is CASSLSGAGHEQYF.

This chain uses TRBV4-3 with TRBJ2-7; weak D call: TRBD2 (6 bases). The length of the CDR3 is 15 residues. The germline V gene encodes CDR1 LGHNA and CDR2 YSLEER. The ends were cut back, 2 bases at V and 7 bases at J, with 18 bases in the middle. The CDR3 DNA sequence: TGCGCCAGCAGCCAAACCGGGACTGGGGGTCGGGAGCAGTACTTC. Translation gives CASSQTGTGGREQYF.

This clone was picked up a small number of times. The gene calls are TRBV2 and TRBJ1-5; a weak D match, TRBD1 (5 bases). This CDR3 is 15 amino acids long. The V gene lost 6 bases and the J gene lost 4 bases, with 16 bases spanning the gap. Germline lookup yields CDR1 SNHLY and CDR2 FYNNEI. CDR3 residues: CASRDTGSFNQPQHF. CDR3 DNA sequence: TGTGCCAGCAGGGACACAGGAAGCTTTAATCAGCCCCAGCATTTT.

The gene calls are TRBV11-2 and TRBJ1-2, with D perhaps TRBD1 (6 bases). The CDR3 totals 14 residues. Germline V CDR1 and CDR2: SGHAT, FQNNGV. Trimming took off 6 bases at V and 4 bases at J, with 15 bases between the two ends. As DNA, the CDR3 is TGTGCCAGCAGATCCCTAACAGGGAGCTATGGCTACACCTTC. Translated: CASRSLTGSYGYTF. Using reference TRBV11-2 and TRBJ1-2 for the parts outside the CDR3, the full variable domain is EAGVAQSPRYKIIEKRQSVAFWCNPISGHATLYWYQQILGQGPKLLIQFQNNGVVDDSQLPKDRFSAERLKGVDSTLKIQPAKLEDSAVYLCASRSLTGSYGYTFGSGTRLTVV.

This chain connects TRBV2 to TRBJ2-5; D unclear. CDR3 length: 12 residues. V gave up 3 bases and J gave up 5 bases, with 7 bases separating them. The germline CDR1 and CDR2 sequences are SNHLY and FYNNEI. CDR3 coding DNA: TGTGCCAGCAGTGATTGGGGTGAGACCCAGTACTTC. Residues: CASSDWGETQYF.